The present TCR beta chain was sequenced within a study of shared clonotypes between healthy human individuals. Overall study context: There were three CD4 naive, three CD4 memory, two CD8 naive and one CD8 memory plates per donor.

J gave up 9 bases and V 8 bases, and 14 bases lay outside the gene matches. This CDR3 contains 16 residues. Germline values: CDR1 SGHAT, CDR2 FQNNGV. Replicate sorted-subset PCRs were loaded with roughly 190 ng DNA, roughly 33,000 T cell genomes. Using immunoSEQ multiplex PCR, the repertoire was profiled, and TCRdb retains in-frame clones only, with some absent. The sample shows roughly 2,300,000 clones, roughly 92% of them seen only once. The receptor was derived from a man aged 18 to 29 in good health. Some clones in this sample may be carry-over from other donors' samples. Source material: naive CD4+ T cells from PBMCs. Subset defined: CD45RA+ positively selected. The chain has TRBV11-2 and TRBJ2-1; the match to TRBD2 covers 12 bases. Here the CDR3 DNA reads TGTGCCAGCCTGGGGACTAGCGGGCCCTCTCGTTCTGAGCAGTTCTTC. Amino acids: CASLGTSGPSRSEQFF.